Below are 8 T cell receptor beta chains sequenced from a single sample in a study of blood T cell repertoires in COVID-19. TCRdb keeps only in-frame clones here, not all; method: immunoSEQ multiplex PCR. The data hold some 240,000 clones, with about 84% observed a single time. Sequencing was performed on peripheral blood. The receptors stem from a human donor in a cohort sampled during active COVID-19.

Ten or more counts support this clone. V and J are TRBV7-2 and TRBJ1-1; 9 bases match TRBD1. With 3 bases clipped from V and 3 bases from J, the junction kept 2 bases outside the gene matches. Germline V CDR1 and CDR2: SGHTA, FQGNSA. CDR3 length: 14 residues. In DNA form, the CDR3 reads TGTGCCAGCAGCTTGGGACAGGGTGACACTGAAGCTTTCTTT. Translating it yields CASSLGQGDTEAFF.

The chain combines TRBV7-2 with TRBJ2-1, with D perhaps matching TRBD1 (6 bases). Trimming took off 4 bases at V and 9 bases at J, with 10 bases between the two ends. Germline lookup yields CDR1 SGHTA and CDR2 FQGNSA. The CDR3 extends over 12 amino acids. In nucleotides, the CDR3 is TGTGCCAGCAGCTACAGGGTCAGTGAGCAGTTCTTC. Its translation: CASSYRVSEQFF.

The J gene is TRBJ2-2, the V gene TRBV13, with D tentatively TRBD1 (6 bases). Trimming took off 2 bases at V and 4 bases at J, with 11 bases between the two ends. Germline V gene sequence: CDR1 PRHDT, CDR2 FYEKMQ (reference sequence). The CDR3 is made up of 15 amino acids. The CDR3 region is CASSLRGFGTGELFF. The CDR3 nucleotides read TGTGCCAGCAGCTTAAGGGGGTTTGGCACCGGGGAGCTGTTTTTT.

This sequence joins TRBV2 and TRBJ2-1, with D unclear. Between the trimmed V and J ends, which lost 4 bases and 7 bases, there was a span of 14 bases. The CDR3 covers 14 residues. Germline V gene data show CDR1 as SNHLY and CDR2 as FYNNEI. CDR3 in amino acids: CASSAYSGQNEQFF. CDR3 DNA: TGTGCCAGCAGTGCTTATAGTGGGCAGAATGAGCAGTTCTTC.

This sequence joins TRBV28 and TRBJ2-3, with a possible D match to TRBD2 (6 bases). This CDR3 region has 16 residues. The V end was cut by 3 bases, the J end by 0 bases, with 13 bases between. Per germline, CDR1 MDHEN and CDR2 SYDVKM. DNA of the CDR3: TGTGCCAGCAGTTTTATTTTTAGCGGTAGCACAGATACGCAGTATTTT. It yields the protein CASSFIFSGSTDTQYF.

The chain employs TRBV6-6 and TRBJ1-5, with no clear D. V was cut by 5 bases and J by 1 base, with 6 bases left in between. This CDR3 spans 13 amino acids. Germline V lookup: CDR1 MNHNY, CDR2 SVGAGI (reference sequence). The CDR3 protein is CASSPGSNQPQHF. The CDR3 bases are TGTGCCAGCAGTCCCGGGAGCAATCAGCCCCAGCATTTT.

The chain combines TRBV19 with TRBJ1-4; TRBD1 matches 8 bases. Germline V gene sequence: CDR1 LNHDA, CDR2 SQIVND (reference sequence). This CDR3 has 13 residues. Trimming took 10 bases from V and 6 from J; bases not matched to a gene: 7. The CDR3 spells CATRQDRDEKLFF. DNA of the CDR3: TGTGCCACCCGACAGGACAGGGATGAAAAACTGTTTTTT.

This chain connects TRBV2 to TRBJ2-7, with 8 nucleotides matching TRBD1. Germline V CDR1 and CDR2: SNHLY, FYNNEI. This CDR3 region has 14 residues. Unmatched junction bases numbered 11, after V lost 4 bases and J lost 9 bases. The DNA for the CDR3 is TGTGCCAGCAGTGCCTCCGGACAGGGTGTCGGGCAGTACTTC. It is translated as CASSASGQGVGQYF.